A selection of T cell receptor beta chains follows, all from one sample in a study of T cell responses to AZD1222 COVID-19 vaccine. Sequencing used immunoSEQ multiplex PCR; TCRdb keeps in-frame clones, though not all of them. The sample comprises about 120,000 clones, over 75% of which are singletons, and under 25% rests with the top ten. The material sequenced was peripheral blood, taken on day 0 of AZD1222 vaccination. Source of these receptors: an adult in good health. Both conserved end residues are part of each CDR3. A D gene is named only where the DNA matches it firmly. Some rows have no size entry. The others give once, few or many, or a class for an expanded clone.

>TRBJ2-1|.|.|TRBV10-3
TGTGCCATCAGTACGGACAGCGGGCAGTTCTTC
CAISTDSGQFF
>TRBJ2-7|.|TRBD1|TRBV4-1
TGCGCCAGCAGCCATTTGGGACAGGGGGCATCAGCCGAGCAGTACTTC
CASSHLGQGASAEQYF
>TRBJ1-4|.|.|TRBV7-2
TGTGCCAGCAGCTTATGGGGTTTAGGTGAAAAACTGTTTTTT
CASSLWGLGEKLFF
>TRBJ1-5|.|.|TRBV5-6
TGTGCCAGCAGCTCCGGACGGTACAATCAGCCCCAGCATTTT
CASSSGRYNQPQHF
>TRBJ2-7|.|TRBD2|TRBV3-1/TRBV3-2
TGTGCCAGCAGCCTGGGACTAGCGGGGGACGAGCAGTACTTC
CASSLGLAGDEQYF
>TRBJ2-7|.|TRBD1|TRBV7-9
TGTGCCAGCAGCATGACCGGGACAGGGACTTTCGGGGGCTTC
CASSMTGTGTFGGF
>TRBJ1-5|once|.|TRBV9
TGTGCCAGCAGCGTAGTTGTGCCAGGCCCATATAGCAATCAGCCCCAGCATTTT
CASSVVVPGPYSNQPQHF
>TRBJ2-7|.|TRBD1|TRBV6-5
TGTGCCAGCAGTTACGGTGGACAGGGGAGGTACGAGCAGTACTTC
CASSYGGQGRYEQYF
>TRBJ2-1|.|.|TRBV9
TGTGCCAGCAGCGTAGTGGGGGGCTCCTACAATGAGCAGTTCTTC
CASSVVGGSYNEQFF
>TRBJ2-3|.|.|TRBV19
TGTGCCAGTAGTACTGAGGGTTATCACCCGACCCTCCCCCCAGATACGCAGTATTTT
CASSTEGYHPTLPPDTQYF
>TRBJ1-5|.|.|TRBV2
TGTGCCAGCAGTGAATGGTCGCAGTTCCGAGGTGGGCTTGACAATCAGCCCCAGCATTTT
CASSEWSQFRGGLDNQPQHF
>TRBJ1-2|once|TRBD1|TRBV18
TGTGCCAGCTCCTCGGACAGGGAGAATGGCTACACCTTC
CASSSDRENGYTF
>TRBJ2-7|.|.|TRBV5-1
TGCGCCAGCAGCTTGGTGGGTCCCGGGCCTTACGAGCAGTACTTC
CASSLVGPGPYEQYF
>TRBJ2-7|.|.|TRBV24-1
TGTGCCACCAGTAGGACCGGGAGCGAGCAGTACTTC
CATSRTGSEQYF
>TRBJ1-2|once|TRBD1|TRBV27
TGTGCCAGCAGTTTAGGGCAGGGGGTTAGCTACACCTTC
CASSLGQGVSYTF
>TRBJ1-2|.|TRBD1|TRBV5-1
TGCGCCAGCAGCTTGGCGCAGGGGGCGCGAGGCTACACCTTC
CASSLAQGARGYTF
>TRBJ2-7|.|.|TRBV28
TGTGCCAGCAGTTATTGGGACGGAGGCTCCTACGAGCAGTACTTC
CASSYWDGGSYEQYF
>TRBJ2-1|.|TRBD2|TRBV5-6
TGTGCCAGCAGCATACCCCCGGGACTAGGGGCCTACAATGAGCAGTTCTTC
CASSIPPGLGAYNEQFF
>TRBJ1-2|.|TRBD1|TRBV28
TGTGCCAGCAGTTTACCCCCCCGGATAACAGGGGACTATGGCTACACCTTC
CASSLPPRITGDYGYTF
>TRBJ1-2|.|TRBD1|TRBV10-2
TGCGCCAGCAGTGCTGCGGGACAGGGGAACGGCTACACCTTC
CASSAAGQGNGYTF
>TRBJ2-7|.|TRBD2|TRBV5-4
TGTGCCAGCAGCTTGAGTGAGCGGGGTCTTACCTACGAGCAGTACTTC
CASSLSERGLTYEQYF
>TRBJ2-7|.|TRBD2|TRBV11-3
TGTGCCAGCAGCCGGACTAGCGGGGCGGGGGAGCAGTACTTC
CASSRTSGAGEQYF
>TRBJ1-2|once|.|TRBV2
TGTGCCAGCAGTGAGGGGGGGCGACGTTCAGGTGGCTACACCTTC
CASSEGGRRSGGYTF
>TRBJ1-4|.|TRBD1|TRBV7-9
TGTGCCAGCACAACCTCCGGGACAGTTGTTGAAAAACTGTTTTTT
CASTTSGTVVEKLFF
>TRBJ2-2|.|.|TRBV5-1
TGCGCCAGCAGCCATGGGTTCGGAACCGGGGAGCTGTTTTTT
CASSHGFGTGELFF
>TRBJ2-1|.|.|TRBV3-1/TRBV3-2
TGTGCCAGCAGCCCCCGGACAGCCTACAATGAGCAGTTCTTC
CASSPRTAYNEQFF
>TRBJ2-5|.|.|TRBV7-3
TGTGCCAGCAGCCGTACAGGGATGGGGACCCAGTACTTC
CASSRTGMGTQYF
>TRBJ1-1|.|TRBD1|TRBV4-3
TGCGCCAGCAGCCCTGCGGACAGGGCCACTGAAGCTTTCTTT
CASSPADRATEAFF
>TRBJ2-3|.|TRBD2|TRBV7-2
TGTGCCAGCAGCTTTCAAAAAGCGGGGATTTCCCGAGATACGCAGTATTTT
CASSFQKAGISRDTQYF
>TRBJ2-2|.|TRBD2|TRBV4-2
TGTGCCAGCAGCGGGGACTATTCCGGCGGGGAGCTGTTTTTT
CASSGDYSGGELFF
>TRBJ2-2|.|.|TRBV4-3
TGCGCCAGCAGCCAAGATCGTCGGGGACCTGCGAACACCGGGGAGCTGTTTTTT
CASSQDRRGPANTGELFF
>TRBJ1-1|.|TRBD1|TRBV7-2
TGTGCCAGCAGCACCAGGGGGCATCTGACTGAAGCTTTCTTT
CASSTRGHLTEAFF
>TRBJ1-1|.|.|TRBV3-1/TRBV3-2
TGTGCCAGCAGCCAAATAGCCGGAAAAGGGAAGAACACTGAAGCTTTCTTT
CASSQIAGKGKNTEAFF
>TRBJ1-2|.|TRBD1|TRBV11-2
TGTGCCAGCAGCTCCTTACAGGGGGCGTCCCCCAACTACTATGGCTACACCTTC
CASSSLQGASPNYYGYTF
>TRBJ2-7|.|TRBD1|TRBV7-9
TGTGCCAGCAGCTTAGCGACAGGGGCCTACGAGCAGTACTTC
CASSLATGAYEQYF
>TRBJ1-2|.|TRBD1|TRBV4-3
TGCGCCAGCAGCCAAAACAGGGGCTATGGCTACACCTTC
CASSQNRGYGYTF
>TRBJ2-2|once|.|TRBV28
TGTGCCAGCAGTTTAACCCTCGCCGGGGAGCTGTTTTTT
CASSLTLAGELFF
>TRBJ1-4|.|.|TRBV4-3
TGCGCCAGCAGCCAAGAGAGGGGGTCCGTTGAAAAACTGTTTTTT
CASSQERGSVEKLFF
>TRBJ2-1|.|TRBD1|TRBV6-6
TGTGCCAGCACCAGACAGGGGGTCAATGAGCAGTTCTTC
CASTRQGVNEQFF
>TRBJ1-1|.|.|TRBV7-2
TGTGCCAGCAACCTAGATACCACTGAAGCTTTCTTT
CASNLDTTEAFF
>TRBJ1-3|.|.|TRBV28
TGTGCCAGCAAGGGCACGGTCTCTGGAAACACCATATATTTT
CASKGTVSGNTIYF